What follows is one T cell receptor (beta chain) and its context. Its antigen remains unknown. V dropped 1 base and J dropped 0 bases, with 9 bases sitting between them. Looked up from germline, CDR1 is MGHDK and CDR2 is SYGVNS. The CDR3 sequence is 15 residues long. Template switching added a universal primer binding site, and final cDNA carried unique molecular identifiers. TCRdb independently ran MiXCR on the 5' RACE reads; one entry per CDR3 protein. The sample carries over 600,000 distinct CDR3 sequences, approximately 21% recorded once. This specimen belongs to a study of identical twins. Notes on the study in general: The study found weaker excess twin sharing in beta out-of-frame sequences. Out-of-frame alpha sequences shared by twins were enriched for low generation probability. Cross-sectional statistics, not tracking of the same donors, supported the conclusions.

Separately, the same data were catalogued under a study of T cells expressing NK-cell markers.

The specimen was PBMCs. The chain combines TRBV25-1 with TRBJ1-1; D perhaps matches TRBD1 (5 bases). This sequence was found in a woman between 18 and 29 years old in good health. CDR3 residues: CASSEWGQLNTEAFF. The CDR3 DNA sequence: TGTGCCAGCAGTGAATGGGGCCAGTTGAACACTGAAGCTTTCTTT. Looking up the rest from reference TRBV25-1 and TRBJ1-1 gives the full variable domain: EADIYQTPRYLVIGTGKKITLECSQTMGHDKMYWYQQDPGMELHLIHYSYGVNSTEKGDLSSESTVSRIRTEHFPLTLESARPSHTSQYLCASSEWGQLNTEAFFGQGTRLTVV.